The entry that follows covers one TCR beta chain sequence. Antigen: not known. This specimen comes from a study of T-cell reconstitution after alpha-beta-depleted transplantation in children. Broader study findings: About two months after transplant, alpha-beta T cells reportedly came from several hundred expanded graft clones.

Unique molecular identifiers tagged the TCRbeta library. TCRdb used MiXCR to reprocess the PCR reads, holding one entry per CDR3 protein. The repertoire holds about 220,000 distinct CDR3 sequences, with about 15% as singletons. Germline CDR1 is SGHTA and CDR2 is FQGNSA. V lost 3 bases to trimming and J lost 6 bases, with 12 bases between them. The CDR3 has 13 residues. The TCR originated in a male patient aged 2-15 years who had a stem cell transplant for acute lymphoblastic leukemia, so the T cells may come from the graft donor. The V call is TRBV7-2, the J call TRBJ2-7; D gene uncertain. This sample comprised PBMCs, mostly from graft donor cells, obtained 360 days after TCRalphabeta/CD19-depleted stem cell transplant. The CDR3 DNA follows: TGTGCCAGCAGCTTTAGTAAGGAAAGCGAGCAGTACTTC. Amino acid sequence: CASSFSKESEQYF.